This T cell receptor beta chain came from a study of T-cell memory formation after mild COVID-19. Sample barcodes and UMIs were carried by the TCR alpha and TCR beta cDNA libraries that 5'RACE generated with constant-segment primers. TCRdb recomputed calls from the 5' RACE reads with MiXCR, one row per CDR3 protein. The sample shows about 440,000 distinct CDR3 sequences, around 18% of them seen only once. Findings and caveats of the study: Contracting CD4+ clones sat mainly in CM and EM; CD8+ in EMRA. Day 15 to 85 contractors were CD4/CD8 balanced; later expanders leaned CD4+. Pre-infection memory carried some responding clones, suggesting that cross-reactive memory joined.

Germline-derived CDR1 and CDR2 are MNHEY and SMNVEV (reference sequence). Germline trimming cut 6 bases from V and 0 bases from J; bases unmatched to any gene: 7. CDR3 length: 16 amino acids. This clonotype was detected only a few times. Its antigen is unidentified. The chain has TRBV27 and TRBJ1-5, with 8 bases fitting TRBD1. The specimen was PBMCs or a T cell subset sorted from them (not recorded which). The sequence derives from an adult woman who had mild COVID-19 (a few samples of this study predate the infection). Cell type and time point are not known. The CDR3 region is CASRPRQGYSNQPQHF. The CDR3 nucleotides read TGTGCCAGCAGACCCCGACAGGGGTATAGCAATCAGCCCCAGCATTTT.